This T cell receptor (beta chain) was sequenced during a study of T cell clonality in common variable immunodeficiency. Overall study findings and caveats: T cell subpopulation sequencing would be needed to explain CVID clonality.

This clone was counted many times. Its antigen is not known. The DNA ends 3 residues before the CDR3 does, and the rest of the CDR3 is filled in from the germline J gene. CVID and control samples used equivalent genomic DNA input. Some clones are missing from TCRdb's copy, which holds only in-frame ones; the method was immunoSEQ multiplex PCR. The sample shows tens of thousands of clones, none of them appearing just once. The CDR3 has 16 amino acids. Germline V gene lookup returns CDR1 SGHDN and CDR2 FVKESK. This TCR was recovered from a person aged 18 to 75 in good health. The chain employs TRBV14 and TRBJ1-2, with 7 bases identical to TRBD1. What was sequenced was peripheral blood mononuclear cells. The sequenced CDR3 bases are TGTGCCAGCAGCTTGTATACCGGGACAGCGTTGGGCGGC. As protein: CASSLYTGTALGG. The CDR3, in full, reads CASSLYTGTALGGYTF.